The rows below give T cell receptor beta chains drawn from one sample of a study of cytomegalovirus exposure and HLA in healthy donors. Sequencing used immunoSEQ multiplex PCR; TCRdb keeps in-frame clones, though not all of them. The sample has approximately 150,000 clones, roughly 87% seen once. The specimen sequenced was PBMCs. These TCRs come from a young man in good health and CMV-seropositive. Each CDR3 is given with its conserved first and last residue. The D gene is left open where the match is weak. Not every row has a clone size; where given, it reads once, few, many or a size class.

d_call	clone_size	v_call	j_call	cdr3_aa	cdr3_nt
TRBD1	-	TRBV5-5	TRBJ2-7	CASSEQGWYEQYF	TGTGCCAGCAGCGAACAGGGGTGGTACGAGCAGTACTTC
TRBD1	-	TRBV7-6	TRBJ1-2	CASSLGYRGQTLANYGYTF	TGTGCCAGCAGCTTAGGGTACAGGGGGCAGACCCTAGCTAACTATGGCTACACCTTC
-	once	TRBV6-1	TRBJ2-1	CASSEDERTGPYNEQFF	TGTGCCAGCAGTGAAGATGAACGGACTGGACCCTACAATGAGCAGTTCTTC
-	-	TRBV6-6	TRBJ2-1	CASRRLMRSSYNEQFF	TGTGCCAGCAGACGCCTTATGAGGAGCTCCTACAATGAGCAGTTCTTC
TRBD1	-	TRBV9	TRBJ1-3	CASSAQLGTVGNTIYF	TGTGCCAGCAGCGCCCAACTCGGGACAGTTGGAAACACCATATATTTT
TRBD1	-	TRBV5-1	TRBJ2-5	CASSVSGTGDQETQYF	TGCGCCAGCAGCGTAAGCGGGACAGGGGATCAAGAGACCCAGTACTTC
-	-	TRBV7-9	TRBJ2-1	CASSSLGLVQFF	TGTGCCAGCAGCTCCCTAGGTCTGGTGCAGTTCTTC
TRBD1	-	TRBV25-1	TRBJ2-1	CASSELKPGTGGYNEQFF	TGTGCCAGCAGTGAACTAAAACCCGGGACAGGGGGATACAATGAGCAGTTCTTC
-	-	TRBV10-2	TRBJ2-1	CASSGGRGLGGRTSYNEQFF	TGCGCCAGCAGTGGGGGGAGAGGGTTGGGAGGCAGAACCAGCTACAATGAGCAGTTCTTC
-	-	TRBV28	TRBJ1-2	CASSLPPPLYGYTF	TGTGCCAGCAGTTTACCCCCCCCACTCTATGGCTACACCTTC
TRBD1	-	TRBV7-3	TRBJ2-7	CASSTGVGEQYF	TGTGCCAGCAGTACAGGGGTAGGCGAGCAGTACTTC
-	-	TRBV28	TRBJ1-2	CASSWLQGNNYGYTF	TGTGCCAGCAGTTGGCTACAGGGAAATAACTATGGCTACACCTTC
-	-	TRBV30	TRBJ1-2	CAWSVSWGDYRRGYGYTF	TGTGCCTGGAGTGTATCGTGGGGGGATTATAGGCGCGGCTATGGCTACACCTTC
TRBD2	-	TRBV6-1	TRBJ2-1	CASQTGTSGNGEQFF	TGTGCCAGCCAGACCGGGACTAGCGGGAATGGTGAGCAGTTCTTC
TRBD1	-	TRBV27	TRBJ1-1	CASSLSNRGAEAFF	TGTGCCAGCAGTTTATCCAACAGGGGTGCTGAAGCTTTCTTT
TRBD2	-	TRBV2	TRBJ2-5	CASSRGGPQETQYF	TGTGCCAGCAGTCGGGGGGGACCTCAAGAGACCCAGTACTTC